Listed below are T cell receptor beta chains from one sample, sequenced in a study of T cells in Graves' hyperthyroidism and ophthalmopathy. Each CDR3 protein gets one entry after TCRdb re-called the multiplex PCR reads with MiXCR. The repertoire has approximately 370,000 distinct CDR3 sequences, about 15% of them found once; the top ten carry less than 35%. Sequencing was performed on blood. These TCRs come from a young woman with Graves' hyperthyroidism. Both conserved end residues are part of each CDR3. Fields, in order: J gene, clone size, V gene, D gene, CDR3 protein, CDR3 DNA. The D gene is left open where the match is weak. Size is stated for part of the rows, as once, few or many counts, or as a class when the clone is expanded.

>TRBJ2-5|many|TRBV3-1|TRBD2
CASSLGTSGKETQYF
TGTGCCAGCAGCCTTGGGACTAGCGGGAAAGAGACCCAGTACTTC
>TRBJ1-2|few|TRBV10-2|.
CASSVGLGYGYTF
TGCGCCAGCAGTGTAGGGCTCGGCTATGGCTACACCTTC
>TRBJ2-3|many|TRBV28|.
CATTRDGYTDTQYF
TGTGCCACCACCCGGGACGGATACACAGATACGCAGTATTTT
>TRBJ2-1|many|TRBV5-1|TRBD2
CASSTNLAGSYNEQFF
TGCGCCAGCAGCACAAATTTAGCGGGGTCCTACAATGAGCAGTTCTTC
>TRBJ2-5|.|TRBV24-1|.
CATSDAVSGQETQYF
TGTGCCACCAGTGATGCAGTTAGCGGCCAAGAGACCCAGTACTTC
>TRBJ2-1|many|TRBV7-2|.
CASSPAVLGAYNEQFF
TGTGCCAGCAGCCCGGCGGTACTAGGTGCCTACAATGAGCAGTTCTTC
>TRBJ1-1|few|TRBV6-1|.
CASRGGTRTPEGAFF
TGTGCCAGCAGGGGGGGGACCAGGACCCCAGAGGGAGCTTTCTTT
>TRBJ2-1|.|TRBV15|.
CATSIAYNEQFF
TGTGCCACCAGCATCGCCTACAATGAGCAGTTCTTC
>TRBJ2-5|.|TRBV30|.
CAWSVAGQETQYF
TGTGCCTGGAGTGTTGCAGGACAAGAGACCCAGTACTTC
>TRBJ2-7|many|TRBV27|TRBD2
CASSFLEAAGVYEQYF
TGTGCCAGCAGTTTTCTGGAGGCAGCGGGGGTTTACGAGCAGTACTTC
>TRBJ1-4|few|TRBV5-5|TRBD1
CASSGTGAGGANEKLFF
TGTGCCAGCAGCGGGACAGGGGCCGGAGGGGCTAATGAAAAACTGTTTTTT
>TRBJ2-5|.|TRBV5-6|TRBD2
CASSFTSAQETQYF
TGTGCCAGCAGCTTCACTAGCGCCCAGGAGACCCAGTACTTC
>TRBJ1-2|.|TRBV19|.
CASSIFRNYGYTF
TGTGCCAGTAGTATCTTTCGCAACTATGGCTACACCTTC
>TRBJ2-2|.|TRBV6-4|.
CASSYWAAGTGELFF
TGTGCCAGCAGTTACTGGGCTGCGGGCACCGGGGAGCTGTTTTTT
>TRBJ1-1|few|TRBV28|.
CASSFLAEAFF
TGTGCCAGCAGTTTTTTGGCTGAAGCTTTCTTT
>TRBJ2-7|few|TRBV11-2|TRBD1
CASSYRTGADYEQYF
TGTGCCAGCAGCTACCGGACAGGGGCCGACTACGAGCAGTACTTC
>TRBJ2-1|many|TRBV7-3|TRBD2
CASSLESGRAAEQFF
TGTGCCAGCAGCTTAGAGAGCGGGAGGGCCGCTGAGCAGTTCTTC
>TRBJ2-6|.|TRBV5-1|.
CASSPTPGANVLTF
TGCGCCAGCAGCCCCACGCCTGGGGCCAACGTCCTGACTTTC
>TRBJ2-7|many|TRBV29-1|.
CSVESPGTATYEQYF
TGCAGCGTTGAATCGCCCGGGACGGCGACCTACGAGCAGTACTTC
>TRBJ2-1|many|TRBV11-3|.
CASSHPSAGIYEQFF
TGTGCCAGCAGCCACCCTAGCGCGGGAATATATGAGCAGTTCTTC
>TRBJ2-7|few|TRBV7-2|TRBD1
CASSLFGTEDYEQYF
TGTGCCAGCAGCTTATTCGGGACAGAAGACTACGAGCAGTACTTC
>TRBJ2-2|few|TRBV7-2|.
CASKLGVANTGELFF
TGTGCCAGCAAGCTCGGCGTCGCGAACACCGGGGAGCTGTTTTTT
>TRBJ1-3|few|TRBV20-1|.
CSARTNSGNTIYF
TGCAGTGCTAGGACCAATTCTGGAAACACCATATATTTT
>TRBJ2-2|.|TRBV12-3/TRBV12-4|.
CASSPNRATGELFF
TGTGCCAGCAGCCCCAATAGGGCCACCGGGGAGCTGTTTTTT
>TRBJ2-7|many|TRBV20-1|TRBD1
CSAGGQGYEQYF
TGCAGTGCTGGGGGACAGGGTTACGAGCAGTACTTC
>TRBJ2-3|.|TRBV19|TRBD2
CASSELAGVTDTQYF
TGTGCCAGTAGTGAACTAGCGGGAGTAACAGATACGCAGTATTTT
>TRBJ2-1|.|TRBV20-1|.
CSARDLSAAYNEQFF
TGCAGTGCTAGAGATCTTTCGGCGGCCTACAATGAGCAGTTCTTC
>TRBJ1-6|few|TRBV5-1|.
CASSLEVTVNPPLHF
TGCGCCAGCAGCTTGGAGGTGACAGTGAATCCACCCCTCCACTTT
>TRBJ1-2|many|TRBV20-1|.
CSAKGDYGYTF
TGCAGTGCTAAGGGAGACTATGGCTACACCTTC
>TRBJ1-4|many|TRBV3-1|.
CASSASREKLFF
TGTGCCAGCTCAGCCTCAAGGGAAAAACTGTTTTTT
>TRBJ1-2|.|TRBV6-4|.
CASSYPNRPTDYGCTF
TGTGCCAGCAGTTACCCCAACCGTCCTACAGACTATGGCTGCACCTTC
>TRBJ1-2|many|TRBV28|TRBD1
CASSPGQGTLYGYTF
TGTGCCAGCAGCCCTGGACAGGGGACTCTCTACGGCTACACCTTC
>TRBJ2-2|many|TRBV12-3/TRBV12-4|.
CASSLVQNTGELFF
TGTGCCAGCAGTTTGGTACAGAACACCGGGGAGCTGTTTTTT
>TRBJ2-2|few|TRBV4-1|TRBD1
CASSQADRDTGELFF
TGCGCCAGCAGCCAAGCAGACAGGGACACCGGGGAGCTGTTTTTT
>TRBJ2-1|few|TRBV7-3|TRBD2
CASSQGTSVYNEQFF
TGTGCCAGCAGCCAAGGGACTAGCGTCTACAATGAGCAGTTCTTC
>TRBJ2-1|.|TRBV5-1|TRBD2
CASSLRTSGPQGFDNEQFF
TGCGCCAGCAGCTTAAGGACTAGCGGGCCTCAGGGGTTCGACAATGAGCAGTTCTTC
>TRBJ1-6|.|TRBV20-1|TRBD1
CSAPTGGWENSPLHF
TGCAGTGCTCCGACAGGGGGCTGGGAGAATTCACCCCTCCACTTT
>TRBJ2-1|.|TRBV12-5|TRBD1
CASGVGDRAVNEQFF
TGTGCTAGTGGTGTGGGGGACAGGGCTGTCAATGAGCAGTTCTTC
>TRBJ1-1|.|TRBV12-3/TRBV12-4|.
CASSLNRVWTEAFF
TGTGCCAGCAGTTTAAACAGGGTGTGGACTGAAGCTTTCTTT